This TCR beta chain was recovered during a study of CD8+CD57+ T cells in acquired aplastic anemia. The study's findings and limits: Comparison of patients with controls identified some 29 shared CD8+ CDR3 sequences.

The authors sequenced patients whose flow cytometry had shown CD8+CD57+ cell expansion. Regarding this clonotype: The antigen is undetermined. A junction end diverges from the germline sequence, so it may reflect a read error.

Genomic DNA acted as the template from which TCR beta VDJ combination and CDR3 sequence profiling were carried out. A single record per CDR3 protein comes from TCRdb applying MiXCR to the reads. Counted here are 200,000 or so distinct CDR3 sequences, under 50% occurring once; the ten biggest clones make up 15% to 20%. The CDR3 loop spans 12 amino acids. Germline loops: CDR1 SGDLS, CDR2 YYNGEE. Sample: sorted CD4+, CD8+, or CD8+CD57+ T cells (not recorded which) from PBMCs. This chain uses TRBV9 with TRBJ1-2; no clear D. The clonotype originates from a human donor with aplastic anemia. Written as DNA, the CDR3 is TGTGCCAGCAGGAGGCAGGACTATGGCTACACTTTC. Residues: CASRRQDYGYTF.